This note documents a single T cell receptor (beta chain) sequence. This clone's antigen is unknown. Base qualities are not provided; no much larger clone lies one nucleotide away. This record belongs to a study of PD-1 blockade in classical Hodgkin lymphoma (dated by TCRdb to about 2020). Study-level background: Nivolumab dosing was 3 mg/kg intravenously every 2 weeks, continuing until either disease progression or unacceptable toxicity. The study used TCR beta sequencing and CyTOF to define a peripheral blood immune signature of response to PD-1 blockade in classical Hodgkin lymphoma.

CDR1 is given as SSHAT and CDR2 as FNYEAQ, both from the germline V gene (reference sequence). CDR3 length: 14 amino acids, cysteine to phenylalanine. Only the CDR3 DNA is retained, 42 bases long and in frame from the first base. Deletion took 3 bases off V and 3 bases off J, with a span of 11 bases between the germline ends. Per the publication, the time point label means: cycle 4 day 1 (C4D1), after 6 weeks of nivolumab. Relapse after autologous stem cell transplantation had occurred in all trial patients, and cohorts A, B and C were distinguished by prior brentuximab vedotin exposure. CD4+ T cells were purified from thawed PBMCs by magnetic negative selection with a Miltenyi CD4+ T cell isolation kit. A total of around 59 patients with relapsed/refractory classical Hodgkin lymphoma made up the trial cohort, and each patient's best overall response was complete response, partial response or progressive disease. Single-agent nivolumab was administered to trial patients in the multi-cohort phase II CheckMate 205 trial. An independent review committee assessed best overall response by applying the 2007 International Working Group response criteria. Trial PBMCs were obtained immediately prior to nivolumab initiation (C1D1) and on therapy at cycle 2 day 1 and cycle 4 day 1. After peripheral blood was drawn into 8 mL Vacutainer Cell Preparation Tubes, PBMCs were isolated by centrifugation and then cryopreserved. Purified CD4+ and CD8+ fractions were prepared only for cases with an additional available PBMC sample. Magnetically labelled cells were depleted on LS columns in a quadroMACS separator, and the flow-through was collected as the purified fraction.

Study-wide conclusions, independent of this receptor: Baseline TCR diversity was reported to be lower in newly diagnosed patients than in healthy donors, and even lower in relapsed/refractory patients. CD4+ but not CD8+ TCR diversity rose significantly by C4D1 (p=0.0027 vs p=0.16), most apparent in complete responders (p=0.02). Baseline diversity similar to that of newly diagnosed patients was observed in trial patients achieving complete response, whereas significantly lower diversity was observed in partial responders and progressors. Lower diversity was observed in patients in whom nivolumab was started less than 1 year after ASCT, and these patients were excluded from later analyses so that confounding by immune reconstitution would be avoided. Only a single clinical trial cohort was studied, and what caused the repertoire differences, possibly disease activity or prior therapy, remained undefined.

The Qiagen DNeasy kit was used to extract genomic DNA from unsorted PBMCs and from the negatively selected CD4+ and CD8+ fractions. Using primers that anneal to V and J segments, immunoSEQ multiplex PCR amplified the TCR beta CDR3 regions. A synthetic immune receptor repertoire was used to minimize amplification bias, and any remaining bias was removed computationally after sequencing. From the authors' description of their analysis: Custom Python scripts were used to quantify repertoire diversity as the Shannon entropy index. Unsorted, CD4+ and CD8+ repertoires were analyzed separately, except for combined analyses in which CD4+ and CD8+ sequences were merged in silico. Clonal expansion was defined as at least a 2-fold frequency increase after treatment relative to C1D1, with a pseudocount of 0.5 for undetected baseline clones. Clones with 0 or 1 copy at C1D1 were classified as singleton clones, and clones with 2 or more copies were classified as non-singleton clones. Clones expanded in unsorted samples were assigned a CD4+, CD8+ or unknown annotation through matching of protein sequences in sorted samples from the same patient. Wilcoxon tests on paired samples were used to test changes in diversity from C1D1 to C4D1. The clones in this table, taken by TCRdb from immuneACCESS, are in-frame only. Not every clone is retained; where verified, under half of the shortfall comes from an unresolved V gene, and the cause of the rest is unknown. V, J and clone size reflect that table, while D and trimming were determined from the DNA. This sample gives about 32,000 clones in total; more than 85% of them show up just once. The top ten hold roughly 0.3% of the sample.

The rearrangement joined TRBV7-7 to TRBJ2-5; perhaps TRBD2 is the D gene, with 5 bases matching. The material sequenced was CD4+ T cells from blood, taken before the fourth cycle of nivolumab. The receptor comes from a human donor with classical Hodgkin lymphoma. The CDR3 has the sequence CASSFPTSEETQYF. The DNA sequence reads TGTGCCAGCAGCTTCCCAACTAGTGAAGAGACCCAGTACTTC.